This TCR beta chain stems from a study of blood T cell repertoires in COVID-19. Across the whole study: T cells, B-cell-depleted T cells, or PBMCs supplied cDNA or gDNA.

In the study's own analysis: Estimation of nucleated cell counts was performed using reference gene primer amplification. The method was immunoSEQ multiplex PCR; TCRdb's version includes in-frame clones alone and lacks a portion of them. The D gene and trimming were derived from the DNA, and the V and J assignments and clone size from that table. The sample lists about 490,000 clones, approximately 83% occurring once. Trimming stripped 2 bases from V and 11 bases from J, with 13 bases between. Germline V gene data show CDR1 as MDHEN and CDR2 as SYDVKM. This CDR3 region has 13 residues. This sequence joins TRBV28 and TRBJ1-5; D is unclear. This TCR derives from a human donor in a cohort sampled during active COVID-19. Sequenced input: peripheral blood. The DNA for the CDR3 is TGTGCCAGCAGTTTAAAAAAGCCAATAACCCAGCATTTT. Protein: CASSLKKPITQHF.